This T cell receptor (beta chain) was identified in a study of cytomegalovirus exposure and HLA in healthy donors. Regarding the study as a whole: Some segments of the V type, notably TRBV6-2 and TRBV6-3, were excluded as indistinguishable. The productive fraction for most TCR beta V segments was about 90% or about 30% in an earlier analysis.

With 60 Vbeta and 13 Jbeta primers, the PCR was carried out. TCRdb's copy holds only in-frame clones and misses some; the assay was immunoSEQ multiplex PCR. The profile shows more than 150,000 clones, 80% of them singletons. The germline V gene has CDR1 LNHNV and CDR2 YYDKDF (reference sequence). This CDR3 spans 12 amino acids. Trimming left V 5 bases short and J 11 bases short, with 12 bases between. Details on this clone: Antigen specificity is unknown.

The donors gave bone marrow, and they were healthy. This TCR was sampled from a girl aged 10 to 17 in good health and CMV-seropositive. This chain joins TRBV15 and TRBJ2-2; TRBD1 is a possible D gene (5 bases). Sequencing was carried out using PBMCs. In DNA form, the CDR3 reads TGTGCCACCAGCGCCGAAAGGGGAGAGCTGTTTTTT. Residues: CATSAERGELFF.